The source of this T cell receptor (beta chain) is a study of blood T cell repertoires in COVID-19. As for the study in general: Donors in the United States, Italy and Spain gave samples during acute or convalescent COVID-19.

Original data processing: Nucleated cell counts were estimated from reference gene primer amplification. Measured with immunoSEQ multiplex PCR; TCRdb has only the in-frame clones, and not every one. V and J calls and clone size are copied from that table; D and trimming were computed from the DNA. The sample lists about 180,000 clones, about 90% occurring once. Trimming took 3 bases from V and 6 from J; bases not matched to a gene: 8. The CDR3 is 14 residues long. Germline V lookup: CDR1 SGHNT, CDR2 YYREEE (reference sequence). Sequencing was performed on peripheral blood. The chain has TRBV5-4 and TRBJ1-1; 7 bases match TRBD1. This receptor was taken from a man aged 35 to 55 with active or convalescent COVID-19. The CDR3 DNA reads TGTGCCAGCAGCTACCAGGGGGGAGCGGCTGAAGCTTTCTTT. Translated, it gives CASSYQGGAAEAFF.